These 23 T cell receptor beta chains were sequenced from one sample in a study of OX40 agonist ivuxolimab in advanced cancers. Library preparation was by the immunoSEQ multiplex PCR assay. This immuneACCESS table, as held by TCRdb, lists in-frame sequences with V and J called but not all clones. Of the missing ones, under half trace to an unresolved V gene in checked studies; the others have no known cause. The sample data list approximately 68,000 clones, and approximately 87% of these were observed just once. The ten largest clones capture roughly 3.7% of the sample. This specimen consisted of CD4+ or CD8+ T cells sorted from blood, obtained in a trial of the OX40 agonist ivuxolimab. Every receptor here comes from an adult with an advanced solid tumor such as melanoma, head and neck, liver or kidney cancer.

This chain joins TRBV30 and TRBJ1-2; D is possibly TRBD1 (5 bases). V dropped 0 bases and J dropped 5 bases, with 16 bases sitting between them. The germline gives CDR1 GTSNPN, CDR2 SVGIG (reference sequence). CDR3 length equals 15 residues. The CDR3 loop is CAWSVRGGGGYGYTF. For the CDR3, the DNA is TGTGCCTGGAGTGTAAGGGGAGGCGGTGGGTATGGCTACACCTTC.

The CDR3 coding sequence is TGTGCCAGCAGCTTGGGGGGAGATCAGCCCCAGCATTTT. This codes for CASSLGGDQPQHF. V usage is TRBV11-2 and J usage is TRBJ1-5; D is perhaps TRBD1 (5 bases). This CDR3 region has 13 residues. The germline gives CDR1 SGHAT, CDR2 FQNNGV. V was shortened by 3 bases and J by 5 bases, with 8 bases between the two germline ends.

This clone turned up a few times. The genes are TRBV5-1 and TRBJ1-1; tentatively, D is TRBD1 (5 bases). The CDR3 sequence is 14 residues long. Deletions cut 3 bases from V and 5 bases from J, with 14 bases between. From germline, CDR1 is SGHRS and CDR2 YFSETQ. CDR3 sequence: CASSWGDLRTEAFF. The CDR3 DNA is TGCGCCAGCAGCTGGGGGGACCTCAGGACTGAAGCTTTCTTT.

The J gene is TRBJ2-7, the V gene TRBV27; tentative D call: TRBD1 (6 bases). From germline, CDR1 is MNHEY and CDR2 SMNVEV (reference sequence). The CDR3 spans 11 residues. V was clipped by 6 bases and J by 6 bases, with 9 bases between them. The CDR3 DNA reads as TGTGCCAGCAGCCTAGGGGGCGAGCAGTACTTC. It is translated as CASSLGGEQYF.

V gene TRBV7-6 combines with J gene TRBJ2-3; 8 bases are shared with TRBD1. From germline, CDR1 is SGHVS and CDR2 FNYEAQ. The CDR3 runs to 13 residues. Trimming took 4 bases from V and 4 from J; bases not matched to a gene: 1. The CDR3 nucleotides are TGTGCCAGCAGCTGGACAGGGTCAGATACGCAGTATTTT. It is translated as CASSWTGSDTQYF.

The chain couples TRBV2 to TRBJ1-2; 8 bases map to TRBD1. Germline V gene lookup returns CDR1 SNHLY and CDR2 FYNNEI. This CDR3 contains 14 residues. The ends lost 6 bases at V and 3 bases at J; junction bases unmatched: 6. The CDR3 is CASRSRQGHYGYTF. The DNA for the CDR3 is TGTGCCAGCAGGTCGAGACAGGGGCACTATGGCTACACCTTC.

The genes are TRBV6-6 and TRBJ2-3, with no clear D. The V and J ends lost 8 bases and 1 base respectively, with 7 bases between them. The CDR3 is 12 residues long. Germline V gives CDR1 MNHNY, CDR2 SVGAGI (reference sequence). Here the CDR3 DNA reads TGTGCCAGCTTGGGTCGCACAGATACGCAGTATTTT. It yields the protein CASLGRTDTQYF.

The rearrangement joins TRBV18 to TRBJ2-2, with TRBD1 as a possible D gene (7 bases). The germline gives CDR1 KGHSH, CDR2 LQKENI. CDR3 length equals 17 residues. V dropped 0 bases and J dropped 7 bases, with 18 bases sitting between them. The CDR3 DNA reads as TGTGCCAGCTCACCACCCACAAACAGGGGAGGCGTCGGGGAGCTGTTTTTT. Translating gives CASSPPTNRGGVGELFF.

V usage is TRBV9 and J usage is TRBJ2-6; 8 bases are a match to TRBD1. The CDR3 covers 18 residues. V gave up 0 bases and J gave up 2 bases; unmatched junction bases: 7. Germline V lookup: CDR1 SGDLS, CDR2 YYNGEE. CDR3 in DNA: TGTGCCAGCAGCGTAGCAATTCAGGGGGCGGCTGGGGCCAACGTCCTGACTTTC. It specifies CASSVAIQGAAGANVLTF. Variable domain in full (rest from reference TRBV9 and TRBJ2-6): DSGVTQTPKHLITATGQRVTLRCSPRSGDLSVYWYQQSLDQGLQFLIQYYNGEERAKGNILERFSAQQFPDLHSELNLSSLELGDSALYFCASSVAIQGAAGANVLTFGAGSRLTVL.

V and J are TRBV7-2 and TRBJ2-2; perhaps D is TRBD1 or TRBD2 (5 bases each). Trimming removed 3 bases at V and 7 bases at J, with 15 bases between. The germline gives CDR1 SGHTA, CDR2 FQGNSA. There are 15 residues in the CDR3. This CDR3 is CASSFRGNDGGELFF. The CDR3 nucleotides are TGTGCCAGCAGCTTCCGGGGCAATGACGGCGGGGAGCTGTTTTTT.

V usage is TRBV2 and J usage is TRBJ2-7; weak D call: TRBD2 (5 bases). The CDR3 is made up of 13 amino acids. Trimming removed 6 bases from V and 2 bases from J, with 11 bases in between. CDR1 and CDR2 (germline): SNHLY, FYNNEI. The CDR3 sequence: CASSSDLPYEQYF. CDR3 DNA sequence: TGTGCCAGCAGCTCGGACTTACCCTACGAGCAGTACTTC.

The table lists this clone with a few counts. This chain uses TRBV29-1 with TRBJ1-1; the D gene is possibly TRBD1 (5 bases). CDR3 size: 13 residues. Trimming removed 5 bases at V and 7 bases at J, with 17 bases between. Germline CDR1 reads SQVTM; CDR2 reads ANQGSEA. CDR3 region: CSVPGGQGNEAFF. CDR3 bases: TGCAGCGTTCCAGGCGGGCAGGGTAATGAAGCTTTCTTT.

Here the CDR3 reads CASSVGPSRSNQPQHF. The DNA of the CDR3 is TGTGCCAGCAGCGTAGGCCCGAGCAGGAGCAATCAGCCCCAGCATTTT. This rearrangement joins TRBV9 to TRBJ1-5, with no clear D. With 0 bases removed from V and 1 base from J, the gap between germline ends came to 11 bases. Germline V gene data show CDR1 as SGDLS and CDR2 as YYNGEE. This CDR3 is built from 16 residues.

This CDR3 reads CASSLERANPLRGYTF. The CDR3 DNA is TGTGCCAGCAGCCTGGAGAGGGCGAATCCCCTTAGGGGCTACACCTTC. This chain joins TRBV5-6 and TRBJ1-2; D gene unclear. Germline values: CDR1 SGHDT, CDR2 YYEEEE. This CDR3 spans 16 amino acids. Deletions cut 4 bases from V and 8 bases from J, with 24 bases between.

CDR3 sequence reads: CASRYTDLDTEAFF. CDR3 sequence (DNA): TGCGCCAGCAGATATACAGATTTGGACACTGAAGCTTTCTTT. The chain employs TRBV4-1 and TRBJ1-1; D is uncertain. The CDR3 loop spans 14 amino acids. Germline V gives CDR1 MGHRA, CDR2 YSYEKL. V lost 6 bases and J lost 3, with 14 bases in between.

This clone appeared a single time. The chain's CDR3 is CASSYNSGGKTDTQYF. In DNA, the CDR3 is TGTGCCAGCAGCTACAATAGCGGGGGGAAGACAGATACGCAGTATTTT. This chain connects TRBV7-3 to TRBJ2-3; 10 bases match TRBD2. Germline-derived CDR1 and CDR2 are SGHTA and FQGTGA. The CDR3 runs to 16 residues. V lost 4 bases to trimming and J lost 3 bases; unmatched junction nucleotides: 7.

This clone was seen a few times. The chain uses TRBV7-9 and TRBJ1-2; D is uncertain. Germline values: CDR1 SEHNR, CDR2 FQNEAQ (reference sequence). Trimming removed 4 bases from V and 4 bases from J, with 7 bases in between. This CDR3 spans 12 amino acids. In DNA form, the CDR3 reads TGTGCCAGCAGCTACGTCGGCTATGGCTACACCTTC. Amino acid sequence: CASSYVGYGYTF.

This clone turned up a few times. The V and J genes are TRBV9 and TRBJ1-6, with D possibly matching TRBD1 (6 bases). V lost 2 bases, J lost 10 bases, and 7 bases lay in between. Looked up from germline, CDR1 is SGDLS and CDR2 is YYNGEE. The CDR3 totals 12 residues. The CDR3: CASSVQGSPLHF. Written as DNA, the CDR3 is TGTGCCAGCAGCGTCCAGGGGTCACCCCTCCACTTT.

This chain uses TRBV27 with TRBJ2-1; 12 bases are shared with TRBD2. This CDR3 has 15 residues. The V segment lost 6 bases and the J segment 2 bases; nucleotides outside the gene matches: 2. Germline CDR1 and CDR2: MNHEY and SMNVEV (reference sequence). DNA for the CDR3: TGTGCCAGCAGCCTAGCGGGGGGGCCCTACAATGAGCAGTTCTTC. It yields the protein CASSLAGGPYNEQFF.

CDR3 loop: CASSLSRAPQPQHF. Here the CDR3 DNA reads TGTGCCAGCTCACTATCGCGGGCCCCTCAGCCCCAGCATTTT. J is TRBJ1-5 and V is TRBV18; unclear D gene. Trimming took off 4 bases at V and 6 bases at J, with 13 bases between the two ends. The CDR3 contains 14 residues. Germline values: CDR1 KGHSH, CDR2 LQKENI.

This chain joins TRBV5-1 and TRBJ2-6; D is ambiguous. The CDR3 extends over 15 amino acids. Germline CDR1 SGHRS, CDR2 YFSETQ. Trimming removed 2 bases from V and 2 bases from J, with 8 bases in between. In DNA, the CDR3 is TGCGCCAGCAGCTTTATAAGTACTGGGGCCAACGTCCTGACTTTC. Translation: CASSFISTGANVLTF.

This clone has only one observation. The chain recombines TRBV4-2 with TRBJ2-5; TRBD2 might be the D (5 bases). Between the trimmed V and J ends, which lost 0 bases and 3 bases, there was a span of 11 bases. The CDR3 contains 15 residues. CDR1 and CDR2 from the germline V gene are LGHNA and YNFKEQ. In nucleotides, the CDR3 is TGTGCCAGCAGCCAAGACGGAGGAGAGGAAGAGACCCAGTACTTC. As protein: CASSQDGGEEETQYF.

This clone came up once. This rearrangement joins TRBV10-2 to TRBJ2-1, with TRBD2 identical over 7 bases. Germline trimming cut 10 bases from V and 6 bases from J; bases unmatched to any gene: 15. CDR1 is WSHSY and CDR2 is SAAADI in the germline V gene. This CDR3 is built from 15 residues. The CDR3 reads CATSFQGGPGNEQFF. The CDR3 DNA reads TGCGCCACCTCGTTTCAGGGAGGGCCCGGCAATGAGCAGTTCTTC.